The 5 T cell receptor beta chains presented below share a single source sample, sequenced in a study of T-cell memory formation after mild COVID-19. TCRdb called the 5' RACE reads again in MiXCR, with one record for every CDR3 protein. The table has about 430,000 distinct CDR3 sequences, more than 15% seen once. Input material: PBMCs or a T cell subset sorted from them (not recorded which). The receptors were sampled from a man between 18 and 29 years old who had mild COVID-19 (a few samples of this study predate the infection). Cell type and time point are not known.

In this sample, this clonotype turned up a few times. The rearrangement joins TRBV5-6 to TRBJ2-7; D is uncertain. V lost 2 bases to trimming and J lost 6 bases, with 12 bases between them. CDR1 SGHDT and CDR2 YYEEEE come from the germline V gene. This CDR3 comprises 13 residues. In nucleotides, the CDR3 is TGTGCCAGCAGCTTCAGACCGATCGGCGAGCAGTACGTC. Translated, it gives CASSFRPIGEQYV.

This clonotype has a handful of counts. V usage is TRBV20-1 and J usage is TRBJ1-5, with 7 bases aligning to TRBD1. After removal of 6 bases from V and 0 bases from J, the junction contained 5 bases not matched to a gene. CDR3 length: 14 amino acids. Germline V gives CDR1 DFQATT, CDR2 SNEGSKA (reference sequence). CDR3 sequence reads: CSALDRRSNQPQHF. In nucleotides, the CDR3 is TGCAGTGCACTGGACAGGCGTAGCAATCAGCCCCAGCATTTT.

J is TRBJ1-5 and V is TRBV5-1; D gene ambiguous. The V end lost 2 bases, the J end lost 3 bases, and 6 bases lay between the germline ends. Germline V gene lookup returns CDR1 SGHRS and CDR2 YFSETQ. CDR3 length: 13 residues. The CDR3 loop reads CASSFDINQPQHF. The CDR3, as DNA: TGCGCCAGCAGCTTTGACATCAATCAGCCCCAGCATTTT.

This clonotype was seen a few times. The chain is built from TRBV27 and TRBJ2-1; the D is unclear. V was clipped by 2 bases and J by 4 bases, with 6 bases between them. The CDR3 contains 13 residues. CDR1 and CDR2 from the germline V gene are MNHEY and SMNVEV (reference sequence). The CDR3 spells CASSLVRYNEQFF. CDR3 coding DNA: TGTGCCAGCAGTTTAGTCAGGTACAATGAGCAGTTCTTC.

V is TRBV7-2 and J is TRBJ1-1; weak D call: TRBD1 (5 bases). V lost 5 bases to trimming and J lost 1 base, with 11 bases between them. The CDR3 runs 14 residues. The germline CDR1 and CDR2 sequences are SGHTA and FQGNSA. The CDR3 nucleotides read TGTGCCAGCAGCCACCCGGGGGGGAACACTGAAGCTTTCTTT. Its translation: CASSHPGGNTEAFF.